The rows below give T cell receptor beta chains drawn from one sample of a study of blood T cells in healthy people across ages. One entry per CDR3 protein, called by TCRdb with MiXCR from the 5' RACE reads. Counted here are about 900,000 distinct CDR3 sequences, around 48% occurring once; the ten biggest clones make up under 15%. Source material: blood. The source of these receptors is a man aged 25 to 40 in good health. Each CDR3 is given with its conserved first and last residue. D genes are given only for firm matches. Size values are once, few and many counts, or a class for expanded clones, and some rows have none.

V gene	clone size	D gene	J gene	CDR3 DNA	CDR3 protein
TRBV29-1	NA	NA	TRBJ2-5	TGCAGCGTTGAAGAGCGCGACAAGGGACGAGAGACCCAGTACTTC	CSVEERDKGRETQYF
TRBV29-1	few	TRBD2	TRBJ2-1	TGCAGCGCTAGCGGATGGGGGTCGGATGAGCAGTTCTTC	CSASGWGSDEQFF
TRBV24-1	NA	NA	TRBJ2-1	TGTGCCACCAGTGATGGGGACACCTACAATGAGCAGTTCTTC	CATSDGDTYNEQFF
TRBV2	NA	NA	TRBJ1-4	TGTGCCAGCAGTGAGCGCCGTAGGGTGTTTTTT	CASSERRRVFF
TRBV6-6	NA	NA	TRBJ2-7	TGTGCCAGCAGTGATGACAGAAGCTCCTACGAGCAGTACTTC	CASSDDRSSYEQYF
TRBV4-1	few	NA	TRBJ1-5	TGCGCCAGCAGCCCAAATTTACTCCGGGCGGGGAGCAATCAGCCCCAGCATTTT	CASSPNLLRAGSNQPQHF
TRBV7-9	many	NA	TRBJ1-1	TGTGCCAGCAGCTTAAGGAGTAACACTGAAGCTTTCTTT	CASSLRSNTEAFF
TRBV5-1	NA	TRBD1	TRBJ2-6	TGCGCCAGCAGCGCAGGGACAGGGGTTACTGGGGCCAACGTCCTGACTTTC	CASSAGTGVTGANVLTF
TRBV11-2	many	TRBD2	TRBJ2-1	TGTGCCAGCAGCTTAGAGTCTAGCGGGCGCAATGAGCAGTTCTTC	CASSLESSGRNEQFF
TRBV12-3/TRBV12-4	few	TRBD1	TRBJ2-7	TGTGCCAGCAGTAAGGGACAGGGGTTCGAGCAGTACTTC	CASSKGQGFEQYF
TRBV4-1	NA	NA	TRBJ1-3	TGCGCCAGCAGCCAAGATCAACCGGAAGCCGGCACCATATATTTT	CASSQDQPEAGTIYF
TRBV4-1	NA	NA	TRBJ2-7	TGCGCCAGCAGCCAAGGGACAAATTACGAGCAGTACTTC	CASSQGTNYEQYF
TRBV4-1	many	NA	TRBJ2-1	TGCGCCAGCAGCCAAGATCAAGGAGGGTTCGGCGATGAGCAGTTCTTC	CASSQDQGGFGDEQFF
TRBV28	NA	TRBD1	TRBJ1-2	TGTGCCAGCAGTGGACAGGGCCCCCTCCTTGGCTACACCTTC	CASSGQGPLLGYTF
TRBV29-1	NA	NA	TRBJ2-7	TGCAGCGTTGAAGGGTCTAGGGGTTCGGGCTACGAGCAGTACTTC	CSVEGSRGSGYEQYF
TRBV7-2	once	NA	TRBJ1-2	TGTGCCAGCAGCGCAGCCTGTTTGACAGCCGCGGAGGGCTACACCTTC	CASSAACLTAAEGYTF
TRBV7-2	NA	TRBD1	TRBJ1-6	TGTGCCAGCAGCTTAGTCCAGGGGGCGGATTCACCCCTCCACTTT	CASSLVQGADSPLHF
TRBV28	few	NA	TRBJ2-7	TGTGCCAGCAGTTCCTATGGGACGGGGACCTACGAGCAGTACTTC	CASSSYGTGTYEQYF
TRBV20-1	few	TRBD2	TRBJ2-5	TGCAGTGCTAGTAATCCGGGACTAGCTAAGACCCAGTACTTC	CSASNPGLAKTQYF
TRBV29-1	NA	NA	TRBJ2-1	TGCAGCGTTGGACGACAGCCCCAGTTCTTC	CSVGRQPQFF
TRBV4-2	once	NA	TRBJ1-4	TGTGCCAGCAGCCAGCATGGGGGGACACCATCCGAAAAACTGTTTTTT	CASSQHGGTPSEKLFF
TRBV4-3	NA	NA	TRBJ1-2	TGCGCCAGCAGCCAAGAAAGTGAGGGGCTCAACTATGGCTACACCTTC	CASSQESEGLNYGYTF
TRBV21-1	NA	NA	TRBJ1-4	TGTGCCAGCAGCAAAGAGGGGGTTTTGTTATATTCAGCAACTAATGAAAAACTGTTTTTT	CASSKEGVLLYSATNEKLFF
TRBV14	few	NA	TRBJ1-2	TGTGCCAGCAGCCAGTTTGATGGGGGGGTCGATGGCTACACCTTC	CASSQFDGGVDGYTF
TRBV3-1	NA	NA	TRBJ2-1	TGTGCCAGCAGCCAAGACGGGGGGCCCTACAATGAGCAGTTCTTC	CASSQDGGPYNEQFF
TRBV18	NA	NA	TRBJ2-7	TGTGCCAGCTCACCAATCGAGCGATCCACCCTCTACGAGCAGTACTTC	CASSPIERSTLYEQYF
TRBV9	NA	NA	TRBJ2-7	TGTGCCAGCAGCGCTGGCGACGCGGGCAACGAGCAGTACTTC	CASSAGDAGNEQYF
TRBV4-3	NA	NA	TRBJ2-1	TGCGCCAGCAGCCCACTTGGGGGGAGGGGGACCTACAATGAGCAGTTCTTC	CASSPLGGRGTYNEQFF
TRBV27	few	NA	TRBJ2-1	TGTGCCAGCAGTGTCCGGGCCTCTAATGAGCAGTTCTTC	CASSVRASNEQFF
TRBV25-1	NA	TRBD1	TRBJ2-3	TGTGCCAGCTCCGCACACAGGGGATTTTCGGATACGCAGTATTTT	CASSAHRGFSDTQYF
TRBV10-3	NA	TRBD2	TRBJ2-3	TGTGCCATCAGCCAGACTAGCGAGACAGATACGCAGTATTTT	CAISQTSETDTQYF
TRBV5-1	NA	TRBD2	TRBJ2-3	TGCGCCAGCAGCTTCATAAGGCTAGCGGGGAAAGATACGCAGTATTTT	CASSFIRLAGKDTQYF
TRBV27	few	NA	TRBJ2-5	TGTGCCAGCAGTTATCGACAGGCGTACCAAGAGACCCAGTACTTC	CASSYRQAYQETQYF
TRBV27	NA	TRBD1	TRBJ2-4	TGTGCCAGCAGTTTAGGCGGACAGGGTATTACTCTAGCCAAAAACATTCAGTACTTC	CASSLGGQGITLAKNIQYF
TRBV14	NA	NA	TRBJ2-5	TGTGCCAGCAGCCAAGATCGGAGCCCCTGGGCCCAGTACTTC	CASSQDRSPWAQYF
TRBV12-3/TRBV12-4	NA	TRBD1	TRBJ2-7	TGTGCCAGCAGTAGAGGACAGGGTCTCACCTACGAGCAGTACTTC	CASSRGQGLTYEQYF
TRBV7-9	few	NA	TRBJ1-1	TGTGCCAGCAGCTCCCACACGGGGCCAGGGGCTGAAGCTTTCTTT	CASSSHTGPGAEAFF
TRBV5-1	NA	NA	TRBJ2-7	TGCGCCAGCAGCCCAGGAACAGATTGGACCGAGCAGTACTTC	CASSPGTDWTEQYF
TRBV29-1	NA	TRBD2	TRBJ2-1	TGCAGCGCAAAGACTAGCGGGGGGGATTACAATGAGCAGTTCTTC	CSAKTSGGDYNEQFF
TRBV4-2	NA	NA	TRBJ1-1	TGTGCCAGCAGCCAAGAACGGGGGCAGGGCACTGAAGCTTTCTTT	CASSQERGQGTEAFF
TRBV29-1	few	NA	TRBJ1-2	TGCAGCGCCGGCCCATTAGGGGCCTATGGCTACACCTTC	CSAGPLGAYGYTF
TRBV29-1	NA	NA	TRBJ1-1	TGCAGCGTTGCACGGCAGGGGGCTTTCTTT	CSVARQGAFF
TRBV30	NA	NA	TRBJ2-5	TGTGCCTGGAGTGTATCTAGGGAGACCCAGTACTTC	CAWSVSRETQYF
TRBV19	few	NA	TRBJ1-5	TGTGCCAGTATGCGGGGGTCCAGCAATCAGCCCCAGCATTTT	CASMRGSSNQPQHF
TRBV7-6	few	NA	TRBJ1-6	TGTGCCAGCAGCCCGGGACGGCTCTATAATTCACCCCTCCACTTT	CASSPGRLYNSPLHF
TRBV12-3/TRBV12-4	few	NA	TRBJ2-6	TGTGCCAGCAGTGGGGGTAGGCACCTCTCTGGGGCCAACGTCCTGACTTTC	CASSGGRHLSGANVLTF
TRBV12-3/TRBV12-4	few	TRBD1	TRBJ1-2	TGTGCCAGCAGTTCCAGGGGGCGCGGTGGCTACACCTTC	CASSSRGRGGYTF
TRBV5-1	once	NA	TRBJ1-3	TGCGCCAGCAGCCCCGCGGGGGTCACCCTCTCTGGAAACACCATATATTTT	CASSPAGVTLSGNTIYF
TRBV2	NA	NA	TRBJ2-5	TGTGCCAGCAGTGAAGGAAAGGGGCAAGAGACCCAGTACTTC	CASSEGKGQETQYF
TRBV3-1	few	NA	TRBJ1-6	TGTGCCAGCAGCAACGCCGGGACGTATAATTCACCCCTCCACTTT	CASSNAGTYNSPLHF
TRBV7-9	few	NA	TRBJ2-7	TGTGCCAGCAGTTCTCCTTCTCAGTCCTACGAGCAGTACTTC	CASSSPSQSYEQYF